This TCR beta chain originates from a study of CD8 T cells in ankylosing spondylitis. V lost 4 bases to trimming and J lost 2 bases, with 10 bases between them. The CDR3 loop spans 15 amino acids. Germline CDR1 SGDLS, CDR2 YYNGEE. In making TCR beta libraries, quantitative 5'-RACE with molecular barcodes was used. One entry per CDR3 protein, called by TCRdb with MiXCR from the 5' RACE reads. The sample contains 200,000 to 250,000 distinct CDR3 sequences, around 20% of which appear only once. As for this clonotype: Its antigen remains unknown.

Whole-study findings and limits: Some of these motif variants have turned up before, in reports on reactive arthritis synovial fluid and blood. Researchers report that disease-linked clones proved CD8+ and relatively rare in peripheral blood. It appeared that ankylosing spondylitis blood was characterized by a TCR beta motif of fewer than 10 highly homologous variants. Disease-linked clones reportedly concentrated significantly in matched ankylosing spondylitis synovial fluid.

The sequencing sample was made of blood, either unsorted or a sorted T cell fraction (not recorded which). The rearrangement uses TRBV9 and TRBJ2-6, with a possible D match to TRBD1 (6 bases). This clonotype was obtained from a male donor with ankylosing spondylitis. The CDR3 spells CASSLHRAGANVLTF. The DNA for the CDR3 is TGTGCCAGCAGCCTACACAGGGCTGGGGCCAACGTCCTGACTTTC.